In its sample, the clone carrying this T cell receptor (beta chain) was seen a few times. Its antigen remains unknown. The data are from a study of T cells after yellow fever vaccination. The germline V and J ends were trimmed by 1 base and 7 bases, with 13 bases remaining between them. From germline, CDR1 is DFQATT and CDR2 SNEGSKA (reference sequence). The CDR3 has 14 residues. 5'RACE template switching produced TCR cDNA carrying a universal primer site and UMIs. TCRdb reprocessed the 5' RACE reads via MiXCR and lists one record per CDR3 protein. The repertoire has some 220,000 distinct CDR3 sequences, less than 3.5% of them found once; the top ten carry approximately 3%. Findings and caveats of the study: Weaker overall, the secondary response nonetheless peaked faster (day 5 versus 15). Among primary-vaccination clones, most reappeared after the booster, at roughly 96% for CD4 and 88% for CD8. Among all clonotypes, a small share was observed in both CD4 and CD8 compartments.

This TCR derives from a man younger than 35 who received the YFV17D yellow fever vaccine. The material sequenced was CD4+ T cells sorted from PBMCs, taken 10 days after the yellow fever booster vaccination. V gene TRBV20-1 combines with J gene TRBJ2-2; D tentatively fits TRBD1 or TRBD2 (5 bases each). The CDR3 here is CSARVGAGGGELFF. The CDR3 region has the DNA TGCAGTGCTAGAGTCGGGGCTGGCGGCGGGGAGCTGTTTTTT.